The 28 T cell receptor beta chains listed next were all sequenced from one sample in a study of shared clonotypes between healthy human individuals (dated by TCRdb to the early 2020s). CD8 naive samples were CD45RO-negative cells positively selected for CCR7, giving a CD45RA+CCR7+ population that excluded TemRA cells. The library was prepared using the immunoSEQ multiplex PCR assay. Held by TCRdb, this immuneACCESS table contains in-frame sequences only and omits some clones. Under half of the omission traces to an unresolved V gene where checked; the cause of the rest is unknown. The sample table lists roughly 590,000 clones, about 95% of them with a count of one. Over 0.09% of the sample rests with the top ten. Sequenced: naive CD8+ T cells sorted from blood. Interpreted using the paper, the cell subset or site label stands for: CD45RA+CCR7+. Receptors were obtained from a woman aged 30 to 39 in good health.

This chain joins TRBV15 and TRBJ1-5; D is possibly TRBD1 (5 bases). This CDR3 is 13 amino acids long. Trimming left V 5 bases short and J 4 bases short, with 9 bases between. The germline V gene encodes CDR1 LNHNV and CDR2 YYDKDF (reference sequence). The CDR3 reads CATSPTVNQPQHF. In DNA, the CDR3 is TGTGCCACCAGCCCGACAGTGAATCAGCCCCAGCATTTT. The full variable domain, with the rest looked up from reference TRBV15 and TRBJ1-5, is DAMVIQNPRYQVTQFGKPVTLSCSQTLNHNVMYWYQQKSSQAPKLLFHYYDKDFNNEADTPDNFQSRRPNTSFCFLDIRSPGLGDTAMYLCATSPTVNQPQHFGDGTRLSIL.

The chain recombines TRBV29-1 with TRBJ1-2; the D is unclear. Trimming took 2 bases from V and 4 from J, leaving 11 bases between them. Germline loops: CDR1 SQVTM, CDR2 ANQGSEA. The CDR3 runs 13 residues. The CDR3: CSVEPWAIYGYTF. The CDR3 DNA sequence: TGCAGCGTTGAACCGTGGGCCATCTATGGCTACACCTTC.

The V gene is TRBV7-9, the J gene TRBJ2-1, with TRBD2 as a possible D gene (6 bases). Per germline, CDR1 SEHNR and CDR2 FQNEAQ (reference sequence). V was shortened by 5 bases and J by 12 bases, with 17 bases between the two germline ends. CDR3 length: 13 residues. The CDR3 bases are TGTGCCAGCAGCCACCAGGAGGGTGGTGTGCAGTTCTTC. Translating gives CASSHQEGGVQFF. Full variable domain (outside the CDR3, taken from reference TRBV7-9 and TRBJ2-1): DTGVSQNPRHKITKRGQNVTFRCDPISEHNRLYWYRQTLGQGPEFLTYFQNEAQLEKSRLLSDRFSAERPKGSFSTLEIQRTEQGDSAMYLCASSHQEGGVQFFGPGTRLTVL.

This chain connects TRBV23-1 to TRBJ2-1, with 8 bases aligning to TRBD2. TRBV23-1 falls under the ORF class, with uncertain function. This CDR3 is built from 15 residues. V lost 6 bases to trimming and J lost 4 bases; unmatched junction nucleotides: 8. The CDR3 DNA is TGCGCCAGCAGGCTCCGACTAGCGCCTTACAATGAGCAGTTCTTC. Its protein is CASRLRLAPYNEQFF.

The V gene is TRBV11-2, the J gene TRBJ2-1; D not certain. The V end lost 2 bases, the J end lost 5 bases, and 10 bases lay between the germline ends. The length of the CDR3 is 14 residues. Germline V CDR1 and CDR2: SGHAT, FQNNGV. The CDR3 region has the DNA TGTGCCAGCAGCTTATTAGACGAAGACAATGAGCAGTTCTTC. It codes for CASSLLDEDNEQFF.

This clone was recorded once. The rearrangement joins TRBV11-2 to TRBJ2-1; 8 nucleotides line up with TRBD2. Per the germline V gene, CDR1 is SGHAT and CDR2 is FQNNGV. The V gene end was trimmed by 2 bases and the J gene end by 9 bases; junction bases not matched to a gene: 0. This CDR3 is built from 12 residues. The CDR3 protein is CASSLRGGEQFF. DNA for the CDR3: TGTGCCAGCAGCTTACGGGGGGGTGAGCAGTTCTTC.

The rearrangement joins TRBV10-2 to TRBJ2-2, with D hard to call. Trimming removed 4 bases from V and 5 bases from J, with 5 bases in between. The germline gives CDR1 WSHSY, CDR2 SAAADI. The CDR3 contains 12 residues. The CDR3 loop is CASSAGTGELFF. Written as DNA, the CDR3 is TGCGCCAGCAGTGCTGGGACCGGGGAGCTGTTTTTT.

This chain uses TRBV6-1 with TRBJ2-5; D gene unclear. The DNA matches TRBJ2-7 better at its end, which makes the J call doubtful. The CDR3 length is 12 residues. CDR1 and CDR2 (germline): MNHNS, SASEGT. The CDR3 DNA reads as TGTGCCAGCAGGCAGAGCTCCTACGAGCAGTACTTC. This translates into CASRQSSYEQYF.

CDR3 protein: CAISSGTALSYEQYF. CDR3 in DNA: TGTGCCATCAGTTCCGGGACAGCCCTCTCCTACGAGCAGTACTTC. The chain couples TRBV10-3 to TRBJ2-7, with 7 nucleotides matching TRBD1. The V and J ends lost 5 bases and 0 bases, in that order; junction bases with no gene match: 7. The CDR3 has 15 residues. Germline V gene data show CDR1 as ENHRY and CDR2 as SYGVKD.

The CDR3 DNA follows: TGTGCCAGCAGCGAGGGGACCGAGTACGCCTACAATGAGCAGTTCTTC. It is translated as CASSEGTEYAYNEQFF. The V call is TRBV9, the J call TRBJ2-1; D tentatively fits TRBD1 or TRBD2 (5 bases each). The CDR3 contains 16 residues. Germline V gene sequence: CDR1 SGDLS, CDR2 YYNGEE. V was clipped by 3 bases and J by 2 bases, with 15 bases between them.

This clone was counted a few times. The V gene is TRBV5-4, the J gene TRBJ2-5; D unresolved. The V end lost 4 bases, the J end lost 5 bases, and 12 bases lay between the germline ends. The CDR3 totals 13 residues. CDR1 is SGHNT, CDR2 YYREEE, per germline (reference sequence). The chain's CDR3 is CASSREDMETQYF. CDR3 nucleotides: TGTGCCAGCAGCCGAGAGGATATGGAGACCCAGTACTTC.

The J gene is TRBJ2-7, the V gene TRBV27; the match to TRBD2 covers 11 bases. CDR3 length: 17 amino acids. CDR1 is MNHEY and CDR2 is SMNVEV in the germline V gene (reference sequence). The V gene end was trimmed by 3 bases and the J gene end by 4 bases; junction bases not matched to a gene: 11. CDR3 region: CASSFGLAGGTIYEQYF. The CDR3 region has the DNA TGTGCCAGCAGTTTTGGTCTAGCGGGAGGCACAATTTACGAGCAGTACTTC.

The chain uses TRBV2 and TRBJ2-3; D is possibly TRBD2 (6 bases). The CDR3 runs 14 residues. Trimming pared 8 bases from V and 4 bases from J, leaving 16 bases between. The germline CDR1 and CDR2 sequences are SNHLY and FYNNEI. The CDR3 is CASWVGGVADTQYF. DNA of the CDR3: TGTGCCAGCTGGGTGGGGGGTGTTGCAGATACGCAGTATTTT.

The chain joins TRBV5-4 to TRBJ1-1; D is unresolved. The germline V gene has CDR1 SGHNT and CDR2 YYREEE (reference sequence). The CDR3 has 12 amino acids. With 3 bases removed from V and 4 bases from J, the gap between germline ends came to 7 bases. In DNA, the CDR3 is TGTGCCAGCAGCTGGGGTGCCACTGAAGCTTTCTTT. This gives the protein CASSWGATEAFF.

This rearrangement joins TRBV27 to TRBJ2-7; tentatively, D is TRBD1 (6 bases). Trimming took off 3 bases at V and 1 base at J, with 13 bases between the two ends. The CDR3 has 15 residues. Per germline, CDR1 MNHEY and CDR2 SMNVEV (reference sequence). CDR3: CASSFQGISSYEQYF. The DNA of the CDR3 is TGTGCCAGCAGTTTTCAGGGGATAAGTTCCTACGAGCAGTACTTC.

The rearrangement uses TRBV19 and TRBJ1-2, with D unresolved. Germline CDR1 LNHDA, CDR2 SQIVND (reference sequence). V dropped 5 bases and J dropped 4 bases, with 17 bases sitting between them. This CDR3 has 15 amino acids. The CDR3, as DNA: TGTGCCAGTAGTCGACCCAACACGGTTGGCTATGGCTACACCTTC. Its translation: CASSRPNTVGYGYTF.

The rearrangement joins TRBV28 to TRBJ2-1; D gene uncertain. The CDR3 runs 13 residues. The germline V gene encodes CDR1 MDHEN and CDR2 SYDVKM. V lost 6 bases to trimming and J lost 8 bases, with 14 bases between them. Here the CDR3 DNA reads TGTGCCAGCAGCAGGATATTCGGCCATGAGCAGTTCTTC. This codes for CASSRIFGHEQFF.

V usage is TRBV4-2 and J usage is TRBJ2-1, with D tentatively TRBD2 (5 bases). This CDR3 has 14 residues. Germline V gene sequence: CDR1 LGHNA, CDR2 YNFKEQ. V lost 0 bases and J lost 6, with 9 bases in between. The CDR3 DNA reads TGTGCCAGCAGCCAAGATGCTAGCCTCAATGAGCAGTTCTTC. Its protein product is CASSQDASLNEQFF.

The chain couples TRBV5-6 to TRBJ2-4; possible D gene TRBD2, 5 bases. This CDR3 has 14 amino acids. V was clipped by 2 bases and J by 9 bases, with 15 bases between them. The germline CDR1 and CDR2 sequences are SGHDT and YYEEEE. The CDR3 is CASSLNRRSSIQYF. In nucleotides, the CDR3 is TGTGCCAGCAGCTTAAACCGGAGGAGCAGCATTCAGTACTTC. The complete variable domain, with remaining parts taken from reference TRBV5-6 and TRBJ2-4, reads DAGVTQSPTHLIKTRGQQVTLRCSPKSGHDTVSWYQQALGQGPQFIFQYYEEEERQRGNFPDRFSGHQFPNYSSELNVNALLLGDSALYLCASSLNRRSSIQYFGAGTRLSVL.

The chain couples TRBV11-2 to TRBJ1-2, with D perhaps matching TRBD1 (5 bases). Per germline, CDR1 SGHAT and CDR2 FQNNGV. This CDR3 is 14 amino acids long. Trimming stripped 7 bases from V and 4 bases from J, with 16 bases between. CDR3 DNA: TGTGCCAGCACCCCCGGGGGGGGAACCTATGGCTACACCTTC. Translation gives CASTPGGGTYGYTF.

This clone was detected a few times. The chain is built from TRBV4-1 and TRBJ2-1; D could derive from TRBD1 or TRBD2 (5 bases each). This CDR3 has 14 amino acids. Germline CDR1 MGHRA, CDR2 YSYEKL. The germline V and J ends were trimmed by 7 bases and 5 bases, with 15 bases remaining between them. CDR3 sequence reads: CASTNGWGNNEQFF. In nucleotides, the CDR3 is TGCGCCAGCACCAACGGGTGGGGGAACAATGAGCAGTTCTTC.

The chain joins TRBV2 to TRBJ1-2; D not resolved. Deletions cut 9 bases from V and 2 bases from J, with 13 bases between. The CDR3 is 13 residues long. Germline V lookup: CDR1 SNHLY, CDR2 FYNNEI. The CDR3 sequence is CASQDGNNYGYTF. The CDR3 DNA sequence: TGTGCCAGTCAGGACGGGAACAACTATGGCTACACCTTC.

The J gene is TRBJ1-1, the V gene TRBV9; maybe TRBD1 (6 bases). There are 13 residues in the CDR3. Germline V lookup: CDR1 SGDLS, CDR2 YYNGEE. Deletions cut 1 base from V and 5 bases from J, with 9 bases between. CDR3 sequence reads: CASSVLGGTEAFF. The CDR3 coding sequence is TGTGCCAGCAGCGTATTAGGGGGGACTGAAGCTTTCTTT.

The chain combines TRBV2 with TRBJ2-2, with 9 bases identical to TRBD1. V shed 6 bases and J 7 bases; nucleotides not matched to a gene: 9. This CDR3 has 15 residues. Germline CDR1 reads SNHLY; CDR2 reads FYNNEI. Written as DNA, the CDR3 is TGTGCCAGCAGCAACCGGGACAGGGCCGGCGGGGAGCTGTTTTTT. Translation gives CASSNRDRAGGELFF.

The V and J genes are TRBV9 and TRBJ2-1; 7 bases align to TRBD2. CDR1 is SGDLS and CDR2 is YYNGEE in the germline V gene. There are 16 residues in the CDR3. Germline trimming cut 2 bases from V and 6 bases from J; bases unmatched to any gene: 11. The CDR3, as DNA: TGTGCCAGCAGCGTCGGGTGGGCGGGAGCTGTCAATGAGCAGTTCTTC. Protein sequence: CASSVGWAGAVNEQFF.

The chain couples TRBV29-1 to TRBJ2-5, with D perhaps matching TRBD1 (6 bases). The J call could be wrong; TRBJ2-7 is a better fit for the DNA end. The CDR3 extends over 13 amino acids. Germline V gene lookup returns CDR1 SQVTM and CDR2 ANQGSEA. CDR3: CSVGQDSSYEQYF. CDR3 coding DNA: TGCAGCGTTGGACAGGATAGCTCCTACGAGCAGTACTTC.

The chain combines TRBV7-3 with TRBJ2-5, with no clear D. The V end was cut by 0 bases, the J end by 1 base, with 15 bases between. The CDR3 consists of 17 residues. Per germline, CDR1 SGHTA and CDR2 FQGTGA. CDR3 loop: CASSLTPPTDFQETQYF. The CDR3 DNA sequence: TGTGCCAGCAGCTTAACGCCCCCGACCGATTTCCAAGAGACCCAGTACTTC. The full variable domain, with the rest looked up from reference TRBV7-3 and TRBJ2-5, is GAGVSQTPSNKVTEKGKYVELRCDPISGHTALYWYRQSLGQGPEFLIYFQGTGAADDSGLPNDRFFAVRPEGSVSTLKIQRTERGDSAVYLCASSLTPPTDFQETQYFGPGTRLLVL.

Turning to this clone: Other DNA sequences within the sample encode an identical CDR3. V gene TRBV29-1 combines with J gene TRBJ2-5; D is uncertain. Trimming pared 0 bases from V and 5 bases from J, leaving 7 bases between. This CDR3 has 12 amino acids. The germline gives CDR1 SQVTM, CDR2 ANQGSEA. For the CDR3, the DNA is TGCAGCGTTGAAGACTCCTGGGAGACCCAGTACTTC. This encodes CSVEDSWETQYF.